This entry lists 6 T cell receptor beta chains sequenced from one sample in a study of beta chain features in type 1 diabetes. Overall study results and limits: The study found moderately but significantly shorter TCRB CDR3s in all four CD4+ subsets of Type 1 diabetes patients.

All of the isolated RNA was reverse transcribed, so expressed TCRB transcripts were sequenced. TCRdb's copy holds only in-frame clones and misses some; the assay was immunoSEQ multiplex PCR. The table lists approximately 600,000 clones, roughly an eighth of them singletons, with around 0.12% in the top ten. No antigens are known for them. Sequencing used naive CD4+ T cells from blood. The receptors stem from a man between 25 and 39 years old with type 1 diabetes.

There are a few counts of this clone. The CDR3 DNA reads as TGCGCCAGCAGCCTGGGACCGAATGACTACGAGCAGTACTTC. Amino acid sequence: CASSLGPNDYEQYF. This sequence joins TRBV5-1 and TRBJ2-7; D may correspond to TRBD1 or TRBD2 (5 bases each). V lost 4 bases to trimming and J lost 3 bases, with 14 bases between them. The germline CDR1 and CDR2 sequences are SGHRS and YFSETQ. The CDR3 spans 14 residues.

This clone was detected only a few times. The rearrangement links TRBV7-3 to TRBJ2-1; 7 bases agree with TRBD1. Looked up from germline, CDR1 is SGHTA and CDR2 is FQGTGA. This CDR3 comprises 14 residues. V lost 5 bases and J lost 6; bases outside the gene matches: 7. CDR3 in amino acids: CASSLDRDLNEQFF. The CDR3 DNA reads TGTGCCAGCAGCCTCGACAGGGATCTCAATGAGCAGTTCTTC.

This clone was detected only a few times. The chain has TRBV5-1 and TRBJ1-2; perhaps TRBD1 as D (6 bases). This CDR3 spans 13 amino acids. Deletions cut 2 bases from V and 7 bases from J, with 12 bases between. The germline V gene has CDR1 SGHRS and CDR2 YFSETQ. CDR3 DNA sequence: TGCGCCAGCAGCTTCTTGGGGGCGGCTGGCTACACCTTC. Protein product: CASSFLGAAGYTF.

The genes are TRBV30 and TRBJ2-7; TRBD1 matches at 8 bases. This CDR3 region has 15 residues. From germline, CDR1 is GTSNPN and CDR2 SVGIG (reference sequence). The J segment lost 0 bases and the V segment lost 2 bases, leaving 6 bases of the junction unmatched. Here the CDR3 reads CAWSYPGQVSYEQYF. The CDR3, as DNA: TGTGCCTGGAGTTATCCGGGACAGGTCTCCTACGAGCAGTACTTC.

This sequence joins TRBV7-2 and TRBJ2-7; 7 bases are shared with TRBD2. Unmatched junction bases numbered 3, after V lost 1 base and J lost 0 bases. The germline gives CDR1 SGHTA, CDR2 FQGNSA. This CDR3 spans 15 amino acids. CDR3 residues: CASSLVGGGSYEQYF. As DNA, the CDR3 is TGTGCCAGCAGCTTAGTGGGCGGGGGCTCCTACGAGCAGTACTTC.

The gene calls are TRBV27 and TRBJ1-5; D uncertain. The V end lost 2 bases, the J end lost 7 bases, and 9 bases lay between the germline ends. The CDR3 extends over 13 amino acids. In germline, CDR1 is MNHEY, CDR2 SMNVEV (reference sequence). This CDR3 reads CASSLTFEQPQHF. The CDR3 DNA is TGTGCCAGCAGTTTAACTTTTGAGCAGCCCCAGCATTTT.